This T cell receptor (beta chain) was obtained from a study of shared clonotypes between healthy human individuals. General study points: Among donors, the sharing of clonotypes was expected to be influenced by sequencing depth.

HIV-negative, healthy adults without recent acute infections or vaccinations were the donors. The germline V gene encodes CDR1 SGHTA and CDR2 FQGNSA. V shed 6 bases and J shed 0 bases, with 12 bases lying between them. The CDR3 extends over 15 amino acids. To note about this clone: Its antigen is not identified.

Here immunoSEQ multiplex PCR was the method, and the copy in TCRdb shows in-frame clones only, minus some. There are 450,000 to 650,000 clones in the sample; around 78% occur only once, and more than 10% lies in the top ten. The rearrangement links TRBV7-2 to TRBJ2-1, with D tentatively TRBD1 (6 bases). Sequencing was carried out using PBMCs. This sequence was found in a woman aged 40 to 50 in good health. Some clones in this sample may be carry-over from other donors' samples. CDR3 DNA sequence: TGTGCCAGCAGAAAAGGACAGCACTCCTACAATGAGCAGTTCTTC. Encoded protein: CASRKGQHSYNEQFF.